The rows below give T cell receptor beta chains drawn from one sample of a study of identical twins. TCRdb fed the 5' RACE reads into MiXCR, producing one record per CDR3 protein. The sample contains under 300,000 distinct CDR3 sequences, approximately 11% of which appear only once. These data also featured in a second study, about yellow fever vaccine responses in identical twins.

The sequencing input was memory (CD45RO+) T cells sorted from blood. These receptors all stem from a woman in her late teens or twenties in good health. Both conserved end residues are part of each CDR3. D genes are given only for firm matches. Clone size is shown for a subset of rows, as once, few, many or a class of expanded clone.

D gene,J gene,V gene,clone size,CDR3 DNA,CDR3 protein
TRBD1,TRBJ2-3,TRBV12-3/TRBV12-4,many,TGTGCCAGCAGTCCCGGACAGGGGGCGAGGACAGATACGCAGTATTTT,CASSPGQGARTDTQYF
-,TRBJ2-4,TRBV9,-,TGTGCCAGCAGCGTAGCGGCTAGTGAAGGCATTCAGTACTTC,CASSVAASEGIQYF
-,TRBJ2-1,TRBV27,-,TGTGCCAGCAGAAAATTTAGTGGGTACAATGAGCAGTTCTTC,CASRKFSGYNEQFF
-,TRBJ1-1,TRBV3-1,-,TGTGCCAGCAGCCAAGCTGGGAGGCTTATGAACACTGAAGCTTTCTTT,CASSQAGRLMNTEAFF
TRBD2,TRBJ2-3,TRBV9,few,TGTGCCAGCAGCGTAACGGCGGGAGAGAGCACAGATACGCAGTATTTT,CASSVTAGESTDTQYF
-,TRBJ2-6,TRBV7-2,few,TGTGCCAGCAGCTTAGCAAGTATCTCTGGGGCCAACGTCCTGACTTTC,CASSLASISGANVLTF
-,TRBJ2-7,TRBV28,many,TGTGCCAGCAGTCTGGATCCAAGCTCCTACGAGCAGTACTTC,CASSLDPSSYEQYF
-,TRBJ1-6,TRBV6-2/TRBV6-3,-,TGTGCCAGCAGTTACGTCCGGGGGTACTCACCCCTCCACTTT,CASSYVRGYSPLHF
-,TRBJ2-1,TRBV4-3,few,TGCGCCAGCAGCCCTGGGAGGAGGTCCTACAATGAGCAGTTCTTC,CASSPGRRSYNEQFF
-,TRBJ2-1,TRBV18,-,TGTGCCAGCTCATCGGAGCAGGGAACTAATGAGCAGTTCTTC,CASSSEQGTNEQFF
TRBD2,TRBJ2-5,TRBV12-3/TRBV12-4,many,TGTGCCAGCAGTTTACTCCTAGCGGGAAGCCAAGAGACCCAGTACTTC,CASSLLLAGSQETQYF
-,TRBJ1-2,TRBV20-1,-,TGCAGTGCCTCCGGACAGACTTATGGCTACACCTTC,CSASGQTYGYTF